This entry concerns a single TCR beta chain. What it binds is not known. Through a sample-barcoded 5' primer and a J-beta primer mix, a second PCR was run for roughly 6 to 12 cycles. TCRdb fed the 5' RACE reads into MiXCR, producing one record per CDR3 protein. The sample lists roughly 720,000 distinct CDR3 sequences; 50% to 65% were seen once. The CDR3 is made up of 16 amino acids. Looked up from germline, CDR1 is DFQATT and CDR2 is SNEGSKA (reference sequence). V was cut by 3 bases and J by 3 bases, with 18 bases left in between. The data were obtained in a study of blood T cells in healthy people across ages. Notes on the study in general: While age rose, TCR beta diversity per million T cells dropped in a roughly linear way.

The receptor comes from a man older than 75 in good health. The sample consisted of blood. J is TRBJ2-1 and V is TRBV20-1; weak D call: TRBD2 (5 bases). In DNA, the CDR3 is TGCAGTGCTAGCCCTCTGCGGGCGGACTTCTACAATGAGCAGTTCTTC. Amino acids: CSASPLRADFYNEQFF.